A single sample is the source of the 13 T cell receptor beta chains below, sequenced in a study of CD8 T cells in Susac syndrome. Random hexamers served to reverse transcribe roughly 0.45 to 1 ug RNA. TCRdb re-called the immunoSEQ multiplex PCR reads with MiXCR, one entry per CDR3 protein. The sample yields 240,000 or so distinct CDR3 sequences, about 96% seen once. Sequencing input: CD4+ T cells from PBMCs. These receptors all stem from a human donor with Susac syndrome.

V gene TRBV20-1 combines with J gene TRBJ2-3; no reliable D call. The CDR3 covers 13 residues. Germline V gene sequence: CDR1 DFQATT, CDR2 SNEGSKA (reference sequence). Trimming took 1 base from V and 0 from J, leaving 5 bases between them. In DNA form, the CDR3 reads TGCAGTGCTAGAGCGGAAAGCACAGATACGCAGTATTTT. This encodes CSARAESTDTQYF.

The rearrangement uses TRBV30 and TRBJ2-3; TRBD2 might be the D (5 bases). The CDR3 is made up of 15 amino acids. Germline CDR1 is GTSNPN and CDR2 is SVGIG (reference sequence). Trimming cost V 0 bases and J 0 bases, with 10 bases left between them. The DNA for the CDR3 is TGTGCCTGGAGTGTACTAGGGTTCAGCACAGATACGCAGTATTTT. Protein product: CAWSVLGFSTDTQYF.

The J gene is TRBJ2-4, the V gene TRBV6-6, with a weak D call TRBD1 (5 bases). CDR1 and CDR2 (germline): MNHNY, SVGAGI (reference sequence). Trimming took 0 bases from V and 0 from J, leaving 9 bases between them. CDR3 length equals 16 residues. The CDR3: CASSYSVQGAKNIQYF. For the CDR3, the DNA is TGTGCCAGCAGTTACTCAGTTCAGGGAGCCAAAAACATTCAGTACTTC.

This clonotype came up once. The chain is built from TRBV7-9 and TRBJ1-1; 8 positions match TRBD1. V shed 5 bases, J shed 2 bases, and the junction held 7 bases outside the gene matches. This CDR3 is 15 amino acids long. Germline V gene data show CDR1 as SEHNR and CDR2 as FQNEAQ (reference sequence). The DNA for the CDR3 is TGTGCCAGCAGCCTTAATACAGGGGGAAACACTGAAGCTTTCTTT. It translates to CASSLNTGGNTEAFF.

CDR3 amino acids: CASTVYGSTDTQYF. The DNA of the CDR3 is TGTGCCAGCACCGTCTACGGTAGCACAGATACGCAGTATTTT. This rearrangement joins TRBV6-6 to TRBJ2-3; D remains unclear. From germline, CDR1 is MNHNY and CDR2 SVGAGI (reference sequence). Trimming removed 7 bases at V and 0 bases at J, with 11 bases between. CDR3 length equals 14 residues.

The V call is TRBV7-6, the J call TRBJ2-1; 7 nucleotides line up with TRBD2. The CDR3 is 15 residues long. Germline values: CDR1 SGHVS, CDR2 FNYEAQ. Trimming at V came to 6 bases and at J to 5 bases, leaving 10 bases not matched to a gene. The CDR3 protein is CASSPGGLGDNEQFF. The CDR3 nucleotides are TGTGCCAGCAGTCCAGGTGGACTAGGGGACAATGAGCAGTTCTTC.

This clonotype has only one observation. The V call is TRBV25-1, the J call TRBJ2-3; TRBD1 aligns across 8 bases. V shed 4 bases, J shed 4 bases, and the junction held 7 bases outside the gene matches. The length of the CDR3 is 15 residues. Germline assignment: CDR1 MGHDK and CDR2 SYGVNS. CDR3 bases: TGTGCCAGCAGTGCTCCGACAGGGGTCGCAGATACGCAGTATTTT. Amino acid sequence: CASSAPTGVADTQYF.

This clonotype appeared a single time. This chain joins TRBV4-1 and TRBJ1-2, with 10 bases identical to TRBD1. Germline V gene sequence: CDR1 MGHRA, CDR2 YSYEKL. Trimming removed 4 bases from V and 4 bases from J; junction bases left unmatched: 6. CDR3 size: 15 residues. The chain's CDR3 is CASSPPRTGGYGYTF. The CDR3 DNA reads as TGCGCCAGCAGCCCACCACGGACAGGGGGCTATGGCTACACCTTC.

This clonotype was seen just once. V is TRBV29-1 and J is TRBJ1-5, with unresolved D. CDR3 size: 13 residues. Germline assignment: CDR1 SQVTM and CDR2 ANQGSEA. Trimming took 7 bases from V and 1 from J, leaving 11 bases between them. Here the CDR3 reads CSAIGESNQPQHF. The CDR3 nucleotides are TGCAGCGCCATCGGGGAGAGCAATCAGCCCCAGCATTTT. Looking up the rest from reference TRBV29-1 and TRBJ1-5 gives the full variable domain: SAVISQKPSRDICQRGTSLTIQCQVDSQVTMMFWYRQQPGQSLTLIATANQGSEATYESGFVIDKFPISRPNLTFSTLTVSNMSPEDSSIYLCSAIGESNQPQHFGDGTRLSIL.

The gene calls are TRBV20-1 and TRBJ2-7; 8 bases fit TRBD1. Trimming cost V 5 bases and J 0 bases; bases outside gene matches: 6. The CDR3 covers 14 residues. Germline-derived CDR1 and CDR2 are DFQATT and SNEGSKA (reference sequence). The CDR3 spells CSAPTGQVSYEQYF. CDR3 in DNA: TGCAGTGCTCCCACGGGACAGGTCTCCTACGAGCAGTACTTC.

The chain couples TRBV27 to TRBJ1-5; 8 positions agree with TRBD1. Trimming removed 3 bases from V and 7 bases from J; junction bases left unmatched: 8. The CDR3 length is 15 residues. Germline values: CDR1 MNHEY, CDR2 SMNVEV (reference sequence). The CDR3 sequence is CASSLGQGAGQPQHF. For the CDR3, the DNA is TGTGCCAGCAGTTTGGGGCAGGGGGCGGGGCAGCCCCAGCATTTT.

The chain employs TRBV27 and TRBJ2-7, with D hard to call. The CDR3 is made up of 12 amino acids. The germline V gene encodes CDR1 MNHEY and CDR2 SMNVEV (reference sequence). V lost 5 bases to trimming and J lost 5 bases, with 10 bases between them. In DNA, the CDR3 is TGTGCCAGCAGTCGCCCCGGGCACGAGCAGTACTTC. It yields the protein CASSRPGHEQYF.

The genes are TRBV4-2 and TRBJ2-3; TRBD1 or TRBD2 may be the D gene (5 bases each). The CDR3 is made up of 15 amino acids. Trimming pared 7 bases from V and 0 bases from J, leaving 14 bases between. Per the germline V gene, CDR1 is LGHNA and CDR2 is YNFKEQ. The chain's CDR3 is CASKKGRPSTDTQYF. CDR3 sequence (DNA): TGTGCCAGCAAAAAGGGACGCCCTAGCACAGATACGCAGTATTTT.